This TCR beta chain was recovered during a study of blood T cell repertoires in COVID-19 (TCRdb year 2020). Regarding the research as a whole: The collaborator samples originated in the United States, Italy and Spain and spanned the acute and convalescent phases of COVID-19. A de-identified subject ID, COVID-19 status, age in years and sex were almost always included in the sample metadata. The samples were drawn from two sources: the first 160 participants of the ongoing ImmuneRACE study, and 1,200 or so subjects contributed by 6 global collaborators. A freely available public database, intended as a resource for researchers studying the immune response to SARS-CoV-2, is where the repertoires were released. The dataset comprised deeply sampled blood TCRbeta repertoires from subjects exposed to, actively infected with, or recovered from COVID-19. The material from the prospective study consisted of cDNA or gDNA derived from T cells, B-cell-depleted T cells, or PBMCs. Where HLA class I and class II types were available, the types were taken from metadata supplied by the sample provider, not from assay-based typing. Broader findings and caveats from the paper: The amount of clinical and demographic metadata varied by source and participant and was provided uncurated.

Notes on this clone: Its antigen target is currently unknown. Qualities for individual bases were not recorded, and no much larger clone is one base off.

TCRbeta CDR3 regions were amplified from genomic DNA by means of the immunoSEQ Assay, a bias-controlled multiplex PCR. For the original study's pipeline: The number of nucleated cells in each sample was estimated by amplification of reference gene primers within the assay. To quantify the absolute abundance of each unique TCRbeta CDR3 rearrangement, sequence reads were collapsed and filtered. For each sample, productive Simpson clonality was calculated as the square root of Simpson's diversity index over productive rearrangements. Sourced from immuneACCESS, this table was stored by TCRdb with only in-frame sequences that have V and J called. A share of the clones is absent; for the studies checked, an unresolved V gene accounts for under half, and the remainder has no known explanation. V and J calls and clone size are as listed in that table; D and trimming were resolved from the DNA. The sample contains nearly 100,000 clones, just under 85% of them found a single time. Around 9.3% of the sample belongs to the ten largest clones.

Each collaborating institution followed its own protocols to collect whole blood in K2EDTA tubes. For TCRbeta analysis, collaborators shipped samples in one of three forms: frozen whole blood, isolated PBMCs, or DNA extracted from either of those sample types. CDR1 and CDR2 are read off the germline V gene (reference sequence) as LNHNV and YYDKDF. Including the terminal cysteine and phenylalanine, the CDR3 comprises 16 residues. Only the CDR3 region is kept as DNA, spanning 48 bases read in frame from base 1. The germline V end is reduced by 9 bases and the J end by 4 bases; junction bases left unmatched: 12.

The chain was built from TRBV15 and TRBJ1-1, with 12 middle bases fitting TRBD1. This receptor was obtained from a man aged 70-80 years with acute or convalescent COVID-19. Sequenced input: peripheral blood. The DNA reads TGTGCCACTACTACCGGGACAGGGGGCGGGAGCACTGAAGCTTTCTTT. It encodes CATTTGTGGGSTEAFF.